This is a list of T cell receptor beta chains from one sample in a study of blood T cell repertoires in COVID-19. Here immunoSEQ multiplex PCR was the method, and the copy in TCRdb shows in-frame clones only, minus some. This sample yields about 100,000 clones, of which roughly nine tenths are seen a single time; about 1.8% belongs to the top ten. The sample taken for sequencing was peripheral blood. The receptor source for this set is a human donor with active COVID-19. The donor label of this sample is uncertain. Each CDR3 is given with its conserved first and last residue. Each record gives: D gene, clone size, J gene, V gene, CDR3 DNA, CDR3 protein. The D gene is left open where the match is weak. Not all rows give a size; the values are once, few, many and, for expanded clones, a class.

TRBD2 NA TRBJ2-7 TRBV7-2 TGTGCCAGCAGCGCCGGACTAGCGGGGGGCGACGAGCAGTACTTC CASSAGLAGGDEQYF
TRBD1 NA TRBJ2-2 TRBV6-8 TGTGCCACCTACCTAAGACAGGGGTTGTACACCGGGGAGCTGTTTTTT CATYLRQGLYTGELFF
NA NA TRBJ2-1 TRBV10-3 TGTGCCATCACGAATCTAGGCCGAAACAATGAGCAGTTCTTC CAITNLGRNNEQFF
NA few TRBJ2-7 TRBV11-3 TGTGCCAGCAGCTTATTTGGCAGGGATCCGAACTACGAGCAGTACTTC CASSLFGRDPNYEQYF
NA NA TRBJ2-7 TRBV29-1 TGCAGCGTTACGGGACACAGCTACGAGCAGTACTTC CSVTGHSYEQYF
NA NA TRBJ2-5 TRBV4-1 TGCGCCAGCAGCAAAAGGGAAGGGACTGGAGAGACCCAGTACTTC CASSKREGTGETQYF
TRBD2 NA TRBJ2-2 TRBV11-3 TGTGCCAGCAGTTTGCATAGCGGGGGGCTCACCGGGGAGCTGTTTTTT CASSLHSGGLTGELFF
NA NA TRBJ1-1 TRBV3-1/TRBV3-2 TGTGCCAGCAGCCAAGAGGGAGGCGACACTGAAGCTTTCTTT CASSQEGGDTEAFF
TRBD1 NA TRBJ1-5 TRBV4-2 TGTGCCAGCAGCCAAGAAACGGACAGGGCGGGCAATCAGCCCCAGCATTTT CASSQETDRAGNQPQHF
TRBD1 NA TRBJ1-5 TRBV13 TGTGCCAGCAGCTTCTCCCAGGGGGGCAATCAGCCCCAGCATTTT CASSFSQGGNQPQHF
TRBD2 NA TRBJ2-5 TRBV7-3 TGTGCCAGCAGCCCCGGGGAAGCGGGGGTCCAAGAGACCCAGTACTTC CASSPGEAGVQETQYF
TRBD2 NA TRBJ2-1 TRBV3-1/TRBV3-2 TGTGCCAGCAGTCGACTAGCGGGGGGCGATGAGCAGTTCTTC CASSRLAGGDEQFF
TRBD2 NA TRBJ2-1 TRBV4-2 TGTGCCAGCAGCCAAGACCTTACACGCGGGGGGGCGGGGTTCTTC CASSQDLTRGGAGFF
NA NA TRBJ1-1 TRBV6-5 TGTGCCAGCAGTTACAACAGGGAGAACACTGAAGCTTTCTTT CASSYNRENTEAFF
NA NA TRBJ1-1 TRBV7-3 TGTGCCAGCAGCTTAGTTCAGGGAGGCGAAGCTTTCTTT CASSLVQGGEAFF
NA NA TRBJ2-1 TRBV3-1/TRBV3-2 TGTGCCAGCAGCCCCCCGGGGAGGAATGAGCAGTTCTTC CASSPPGRNEQFF
TRBD1 NA TRBJ1-3 TRBV9 TGTGCCAGCGGACAGGGTTTTGGAAACACCATATATTTT CASGQGFGNTIYF
NA NA TRBJ2-2 TRBV19 TGTGCCAGTAGTATCTTGACCGGGGAGCTGTTTTTT CASSILTGELFF
TRBD1 NA TRBJ1-2 TRBV19 TGTGCCAGTAGTTCCTCGACAGGGACATATGGCTACACCTTC CASSSSTGTYGYTF
NA NA TRBJ2-2 TRBV7-9 TGTGCCAGCAGCGAGGACTGGGGCACCGGGGAGCTGTTTTTT CASSEDWGTGELFF
NA NA TRBJ2-1 TRBV5-1 TGCGCCAGCAGCACCGACAGCCTCTCCTACAATGAGCAGTTCTTC CASSTDSLSYNEQFF
TRBD1 once TRBJ2-1 TRBV19 TGTGCCAGTAGTATTTTGGGGCGACAGGGGGGCTACAATGAGCAGTTCTTC CASSILGRQGGYNEQFF
TRBD2 NA TRBJ2-5 TRBV3-1/TRBV3-2 TGTGCCAGCAACAGGCAGCCTAGCGGGGGGGTAGAGACCCAGTACTTC CASNRQPSGGVETQYF
NA once TRBJ1-6 TRBV5-6 TGTGCCAGCAGCTTGGACAGATATCATTCACCCCTCCACTTT CASSLDRYHSPLHF
TRBD2 NA TRBJ2-7 TRBV7-9 TGTGCCAGCAGCTTAGCCCCCGTCGCGGGGGGCCCCTACGAGCAGTACTTC CASSLAPVAGGPYEQYF
NA NA TRBJ1-2 TRBV11-2 TGTGCCAGCAGCTTAGGGGGGGTGAGAGCTAACTATGGCTACACCTTC CASSLGGVRANYGYTF
TRBD1 NA TRBJ2-7 TRBV5-1 TGCGCCAGCAACCCGGGACAGGGTTTCGGCGAGCAGTACTTC CASNPGQGFGEQYF
TRBD2 NA TRBJ2-5 TRBV7-8 TGTGCCAGCAGCTTAGCATGGACTAGCTCCGAGACCCAGTACTTC CASSLAWTSSETQYF